The following is a TCR beta chain sequence with its context. Its antigen is still unknown. The entry originates in a study of CD8 T cells in Susac syndrome. From blood CD8+ and CD4+ T cells, the TCR beta chain was sequenced. Controls were age- and sex-matched healthy donors. The CDR3 is made up of 15 amino acids. Per the germline V gene, CDR1 is SGHDN and CDR2 is FVKESK. Trimming left V 5 bases short and J 4 bases short, with 17 bases between. The RNA, 0.5 to 1 ug, was put through reverse transcription using random hexamers. The method of amplification for TCR beta CDR3 was immunoSEQ multiplex PCR, covering 54 Vbeta and 13 Jbeta. TCRdb redid the calling of the immunoSEQ multiplex PCR reads with MiXCR, one entry per CDR3 protein. Among some 120,000 distinct CDR3 sequences listed, about 93% were seen once. Study-wide findings and caveats: The authors acknowledged that their TCR sequencing and HLA analysis involved a relatively small number of individuals.

This clonotype was obtained from a human donor in good health. The V call is TRBV14, the J call TRBJ1-1, with D possibly TRBD1 on 5 matching bases. The sample consisted of CD4+ T cells from PBMCs. CDR3 nucleotide sequence: TGTGCCAGCAGCGGATCGTGGGGGTTAGCCACTGAAGCTTTCTTT. Protein sequence: CASSGSWGLATEAFF.